The sequence of this T cell receptor beta chain was determined in a study of blood T cell repertoires in COVID-19. This table comes from immunoSEQ multiplex PCR, and its TCRdb copy is limited to in-frame clones, with some not included. Here the sample spans about 65,000 clones, about 93% being singletons. Germline V gives CDR1 SQVTM, CDR2 ANQGSEA. V was pared by 6 bases and J by 5 bases, with 5 bases of the junction left unmatched. This CDR3 contains 12 residues. This TCR derives from a man between 65 and 85 years old with active COVID-19. The sequencing sample was made of peripheral blood. The gene calls are TRBV29-1 and TRBJ2-5; 8 bases align to TRBD1. The chain's CDR3 is CSVTWTGETQYF. The CDR3 DNA reads TGCAGCGTGACATGGACAGGGGAGACCCAGTACTTC.